The source of this T cell receptor (beta chain) is a study of control samples from healthy donors and cancer patients (dated by TCRdb to the early 2020s). Clipping removes 5 bases from V and 3 bases from J, with 6 as the unmatched junction base count. Including cysteine and phenylalanine, the CDR3 has 15 amino acids. The entry retains the CDR3 DNA only, 45 bases that are in frame from base 1. CDR1 MNHEY and CDR2 SVGAGI are derived from the germline V gene. For this clone: Its antigen has not been determined. No much larger clonotype is one base removed from it; base qualities were not supplied.

Receptors were amplified or captured by the immunoSEQ multiplex PCR assay. TCRdb re-hosts the immuneACCESS table, in-frame sequences only. Its copies lack some clones; in the studies checked, an unresolved V gene accounts for under half of them, and the cause for the rest is not known. Present in this sample are about 49,000 clones, about 92% of which were seen just once. The top ten clones comprise 0.8% of the sample. The rearranged segments are TRBV6-5 and TRBJ2-2, and 7 bases in between align with TRBD1. This receptor was obtained from a man younger than 40 with colorectal cancer. The sample was PBMCs. The CDR3 sequence is CASSIDRADTGELFF. The nucleotide sequence is TGTGCCAGCAGTATAGACAGGGCGGACACCGGGGAGCTGTTTTTT.